This T cell receptor beta chain was sequenced for a study of post-analysis software for immune sequencing data. Overall study: The cohort encompassed relapsing-remitting, secondary progressive and progressive-relapsing multiple sclerosis disease courses. Notes on the study in general: The F measure placed samples prepared in the same batch into strongly shared clusters. Versus controls, multiple sclerosis patients showed significantly lower diversity (normalized Chao1). Among a handful of TRBV segments more frequent in patients than controls were TRBV5-6, TRBV5-1 and TRBV20-1.

Unique molecular identifiers had been added to the TCR beta cDNA libraries. It was from approximately 0.91 to 9.4 million T cells that about half a million cDNA molecules came. TCRdb re-analysed the PCR reads in MiXCR, keeping a single row per CDR3 protein. The repertoire has hundreds of thousands of distinct CDR3 sequences, around 47% of them found once; the top ten carry around 1.7%. CDR1 DFQATT and CDR2 SNEGSKA come from the germline V gene (reference sequence). The trim removed 5 bases at V and 1 base at J, leaving 5 bases unmatched. The CDR3 is 13 residues long. On this clonotype: What it binds is not known.

The sequence was collected from a girl under 18 with multiple sclerosis. Sequencing was carried out using blood. The chain carries TRBV20-1 and TRBJ2-7, with 7 bases matching TRBD2. DNA for the CDR3: TGCAGTGCTTTGGATAGCGGGTCCTACGAGCAGTACTTC. It encodes CSALDSGSYEQYF.